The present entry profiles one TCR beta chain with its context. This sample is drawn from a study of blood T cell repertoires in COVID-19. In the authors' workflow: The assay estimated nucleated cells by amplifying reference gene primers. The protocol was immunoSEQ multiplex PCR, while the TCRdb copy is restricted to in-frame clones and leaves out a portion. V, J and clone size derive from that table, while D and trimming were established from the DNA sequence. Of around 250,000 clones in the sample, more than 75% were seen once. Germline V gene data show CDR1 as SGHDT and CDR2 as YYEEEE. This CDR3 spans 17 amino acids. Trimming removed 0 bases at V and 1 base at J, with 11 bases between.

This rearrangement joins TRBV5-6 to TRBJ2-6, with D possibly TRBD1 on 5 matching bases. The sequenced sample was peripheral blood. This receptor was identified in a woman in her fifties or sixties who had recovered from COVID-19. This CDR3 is CASSLAVGASGANVLTF. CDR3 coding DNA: TGTGCCAGCAGCTTGGCCGTAGGGGCATCTGGGGCCAACGTCCTGACTTTC.